A single T cell receptor (beta chain) is shown here with its context. Its antigen is not identified. The germline gives CDR1 SGHNT, CDR2 YYREEE (reference sequence). Trimming removed 1 base at V and 7 bases at J, with 11 bases between. This CDR3 comprises 13 residues. The individuals who served as donors were healthy Caucasians living in Russia, aged roughly 6 to 100. The authors ran a second PCR of roughly 6 to 12 cycles using a sample-barcoded 5' primer and a J-beta primer mix. TCRdb reanalysed the 5' RACE reads using MiXCR and keeps one entry per CDR3 protein. This sample has roughly 1,700,000 distinct CDR3 sequences, with roughly 30% found just once. This entry comes from a study of blood T cells in healthy people across ages. General study points: Expanded clonotype shifts may have been confounded, as the donors had an unknown CMV status. Per million T cells, the diversity of TCR beta decreased roughly linearly as age advanced. The diversity estimates, figures obtained from one million T cells, were considered underestimates.

V is TRBV5-4 and J is TRBJ1-1, with a weak D call TRBD1 (5 bases). This sequence was found in a woman aged 30 to 39 in good health. Sequencing was done on a sample of blood. This CDR3 reads CASSLFKGLEAFF. The CDR3 DNA reads as TGTGCCAGCAGCTTGTTTAAGGGGCTTGAAGCTTTCTTT.